A selection of T cell receptor beta chains follows, all from one sample in a study of HIV-infected patients and healthy controls. MiXCR, applied by TCRdb to the 5' RACE reads, yields one record per CDR3 protein. The profile shows roughly 68,000 distinct CDR3 sequences, under 25% of them singletons. The material sequenced was CD4+ T cells from blood. The receptors come from a human donor in good health. Both conserved end residues are part of each CDR3. The D gene is left open where the match is weak. The size of a clone is reported for some rows only, either as once, few or many, or as a class for expanded clones.

size	V	J	D	CDR3	DNA
many	TRBV21-1	TRBJ1-1	NA	CAGKGLPNTEAFF	TGTGCCGGTAAGGGGCTGCCGAACACTGAAGCTTTCTTT
NA	TRBV20-1	TRBJ1-5	NA	CSASAWAGNNQPQHF	TGCAGTGCCTCGGCCTGGGCAGGGAACAATCAGCCCCAGCATTTT
few	TRBV7-9	TRBJ2-5	NA	CASSLLGQETQYF	TGTGCCAGCAGCTTATTGGGCCAAGAGACCCAGTACTTC
few	TRBV6-2/TRBV6-3	TRBJ2-5	NA	CASSYRSTETQYF	TGTGCCAGCAGTTACAGAAGCACGGAGACCCAGTACTTC
medium-sized	TRBV12-3/TRBV12-4	TRBJ2-2	TRBD1	CASSLGTGKAGELFF	TGTGCCAGCAGTTTGGGGACAGGGAAGGCCGGGGAGCTGTTTTTT
NA	TRBV5-1	TRBJ1-1	NA	CASSLVGKQNTEAFF	TGCGCCAGCAGCTTGGTCGGTAAGCAGAACACTGAAGCTTTCTTT
few	TRBV19	TRBJ1-1	NA	CASNSGGTEAFF	TGTGCCAGTAACTCGGGGGGTACTGAAGCTTTCTTT
NA	TRBV4-1	TRBJ2-7	NA	CASSQDILAGLQYF	TGCGCCAGCAGCCAAGATATTTTAGCAGGGTTGCAGTACTTC
few	TRBV19	TRBJ1-5	TRBD1	CASQGQGFQPQHF	TGTGCCAGCCAGGGACAGGGCTTTCAGCCCCAGCATTTT
many	TRBV2	TRBJ2-7	TRBD1	CASSRRGQGKNEQYF	TGTGCCAGCAGCCGAAGGGGACAGGGTAAGAACGAGCAGTACTTC
many	TRBV4-3	TRBJ2-4	NA	CASSQDTGIKNIQYF	TGCGCCAGCAGCCAAGATACGGGGATCAAAAACATTCAGTACTTC
many	TRBV7-6	TRBJ2-7	TRBD2	CASNLGGSGEQYF	TGTGCCAGCAACTTGGGAGGGAGTGGCGAGCAGTACTTC
many	TRBV12-3/TRBV12-4	TRBJ2-1	NA	CASSLDSIVPTRTPTYNEQFF	TGTGCCAGCAGTTTAGATTCGATAGTCCCGACGAGGACCCCGACTTACAATGAGCAGTTCTTC
once	TRBV11-2	TRBJ2-3	NA	CASSFLRDTGTDTQYF	TGTGCCAGCAGCTTCCTTCGGGACACCGGCACAGATACGCAGTATTTT
few	TRBV20-1	TRBJ2-3	NA	CSASSAGSYDTQYF	TGCAGTGCTAGCTCCGCCGGGTCCTATGATACGCAGTATTTT
many	TRBV20-1	TRBJ1-6	NA	CSGRGSYNSPLHF	TGCAGTGGGAGGGGGTCCTATAATTCACCCCTCCACTTT
many	TRBV20-1	TRBJ2-1	TRBD2	CSARPPGLAGGPNEQFF	TGCAGTGCTAGACCACCCGGACTAGCGGGAGGGCCAAATGAGCAGTTCTTC
NA	TRBV29-1	TRBJ1-1	TRBD1	CSVEGQGNTEAFF	TGCAGCGTTGAGGGACAGGGGAACACTGAAGCTTTCTTT
many	TRBV7-2	TRBJ2-1	NA	CASSWSTGIYEQFF	TGTGCCAGCAGCTGGAGCACAGGTATCTATGAGCAGTTCTTC
many	TRBV5-6	TRBJ2-7	NA	CASSATREAYEQYF	TGTGCCAGCAGTGCTACCAGGGAGGCCTACGAGCAGTACTTC
few	TRBV6-2/TRBV6-3	TRBJ1-1	NA	CASSPHQGYFTEAFF	TGTGCCAGCAGTCCCCATCAGGGGTACTTCACTGAAGCTTTCTTT
many	TRBV7-9	TRBJ2-2	NA	CASSTRQAVELFF	TGTGCCAGCAGCACCCGACAGGCGGTTGAGCTGTTTTTT
NA	TRBV9	TRBJ2-3	NA	CASSVDPTTDTQYF	TGTGCCAGCAGCGTAGACCCAACCACAGATACGCAGTATTTT
NA	TRBV5-6	TRBJ2-6	NA	CASSSKISGANVLTF	TGTGCCAGCAGCTCTAAGATCTCTGGGGCCAACGTCCTGACTTTC
many	TRBV12-3/TRBV12-4	TRBJ1-2	NA	CASSPQEGVGGYTF	TGTGCCAGCAGTCCTCAGGAGGGTGTGGGCGGCTACACCTTC
few	TRBV18	TRBJ2-1	TRBD1	CASSPTGLSYNEQFF	TGTGCCAGCTCGCCGACAGGGCTCTCCTACAATGAGCAGTTCTTC
many	TRBV5-4	TRBJ1-6	NA	CASSLVTYASSYNSPLHF	TGTGCCAGCAGCTTAGTGACGTACGCGAGCTCCTATAATTCACCCCTCCACTTT
once	TRBV12-3/TRBV12-4	TRBJ1-2	NA	CASSMEGFGYTF	TGTGCCAGCAGTATGGAAGGGTTTGGCTACACCTTC
many	TRBV5-1	TRBJ2-3	NA	CASSLVPTDTQYF	TGCGCCAGCAGCTTGGTCCCGACAGATACGCAGTATTTT
NA	TRBV7-2	TRBJ2-7	NA	CASSLDSNPLYEQYF	TGTGCCAGCAGCTTAGATAGCAACCCACTCTACGAGCAGTACTTC
NA	TRBV5-5	TRBJ2-4	NA	CASSLVSGGKNIQYF	TGTGCCAGCAGCTTGGTTTCAGGCGGAAAAAACATTCAGTACTTC
few	TRBV4-1	TRBJ1-2	NA	CASSQVGGGGYGYTF	TGCGCCAGCAGCCAAGTCGGAGGGGGTGGCTATGGCTACACCTTC
NA	TRBV20-1	TRBJ2-7	NA	CSARGGSEQYF	TGCAGTGCTAGAGGAGGGTCCGAGCAGTACTTC
many	TRBV18	TRBJ2-7	TRBD1	CASSPVDRGSYEQYF	TGTGCCAGCTCACCGGTGGACAGGGGATCCTACGAGCAGTACTTC
few	TRBV6-2/TRBV6-3	TRBJ2-7	TRBD1	CASNRGRSSYEQYF	TGTGCCAGCAACAGGGGCCGGAGCTCCTACGAGCAGTACTTC
few	TRBV5-6	TRBJ1-2	NA	CASSLARGYPTF	TGTGCCAGCAGCTTGGCCAGAGGGTACCCCACCTTC
few	TRBV29-1	TRBJ1-2	TRBD1	CSVDPPTGGYGYTF	TGCAGCGTTGACCCTCCGACAGGGGGGTATGGCTACACCTTC
NA	TRBV29-1	TRBJ1-1	NA	CSVFRVLNTEAFF	TGCAGCGTCTTCAGGGTCCTGAACACTGAAGCTTTCTTT
NA	TRBV14	TRBJ2-3	TRBD2	CASRLTSGKLDTQYF	TGTGCCAGCAGGCTGACTAGCGGGAAGTTAGATACGCAGTATTTT
NA	TRBV5-1	TRBJ1-6	TRBD1	CASSPPGQGSSPLHF	TGCGCCAGCAGCCCCCCGGGACAGGGGAGCTCACCCCTCCACTTT
NA	TRBV18	TRBJ1-1	NA	CASSSRQESAFF	TGTGCCAGCTCTAGCAGACAGGAATCAGCTTTCTTT
NA	TRBV10-3	TRBJ1-6	TRBD1	CAISGGTGGRNSPLHF	TGTGCCATCAGTGGGGGGACAGGGGGTCGTAATTCACCCCTCCACTTT
many	TRBV5-1	TRBJ2-3	NA	CASSNPTDTQYF	TGCGCCAGCAGCAACCCCACAGATACGCAGTATTTT
NA	TRBV6-2/TRBV6-3	TRBJ2-3	NA	CASTPRNTDTQYF	TGTGCCAGCACGCCAAGGAACACAGATACGCAGTATTTT
NA	TRBV14	TRBJ1-2	NA	CASSPWGAGGYTF	TGTGCCAGCAGCCCTTGGGGGGCCGGGGGCTACACCTTC
many	TRBV29-1	TRBJ2-1	NA	CSVELDRRNEQFF	TGCAGCGTTGAGCTGGATAGGAGGAATGAGCAGTTCTTC
NA	TRBV10-3	TRBJ2-7	TRBD1	CAISGTGLHEQYF	TGTGCCATCAGTGGGACAGGGTTACACGAGCAGTACTTC
NA	TRBV6-6	TRBJ1-5	NA	CASRRGGQGNQPQHF	TGTGCCAGCAGAAGGGGGGGGCAAGGCAATCAGCCCCAGCATTTT
NA	TRBV30	TRBJ2-6	NA	CAWSVPWASGANVLTF	TGTGCCTGGAGTGTACCGTGGGCCTCTGGGGCCAACGTCCTGACTTTC
many	TRBV30	TRBJ1-5	TRBD1	CAWSKDREQPQHF	TGTGCCTGGAGCAAAGACAGGGAGCAGCCCCAGCATTTT
NA	TRBV6-2/TRBV6-3	TRBJ2-7	TRBD1	CASMYRGGPQYF	TGTGCCAGCATGTACAGGGGCGGTCCGCAGTACTTC
many	TRBV2	TRBJ1-1	TRBD1	CASSEETGYVGAEAFF	TGTGCCAGCAGTGAAGAGACAGGGTATGTTGGGGCTGAAGCTTTCTTT
many	TRBV7-2	TRBJ1-1	NA	CASSLAGGGVTEAFF	TGTGCCAGCAGCTTAGCTGGCGGAGGGGTCACTGAAGCTTTCTTT
many	TRBV7-2	TRBJ2-3	NA	CASSSGLLGAQYF	TGTGCCAGCAGCTCCGGCCTCCTGGGTGCGCAGTATTTT
many	TRBV7-2	TRBJ2-2	NA	CASSLHGEWAGELFF	TGTGCCAGCAGCTTACACGGGGAATGGGCCGGGGAGCTGTTTTTT